This T cell receptor (beta chain) stems from a study of T cell responses to AZD1222 COVID-19 vaccine. Study results and limitations: Donors were chiefly white British, with a greater number of females, and clonal diversity was perhaps underestimated. As reported, nearly half of all spike-specific TCRs target variant regions that are unmutated. It was only after the peak T cell response that any repertoires were sampled.

V lost 7 bases and J lost 0, with 21 bases in between. In germline, CDR1 is LNHDA, CDR2 SQIVND (reference sequence). The CDR3 sequence is 17 residues long. About this clone: No antigen is known for it.

TCRdb's table, derived via immunoSEQ multiplex PCR, lists solely in-frame clones and lacks some. Found here are about 110,000 clones, approximately 90% of them singletons; the top ten hold approximately 22%. V and J are TRBV19 and TRBJ1-1; D unclear. This sample comprised peripheral blood, obtained on day 0 of AZD1222 vaccination. The sequence was obtained from an adult in good health. The CDR3 nucleotides read TGTGCCAGTAAACCCCACACCCGCAACCTAATGAACACTGAAGCTTTCTTT. Translating gives CASKPHTRNLMNTEAFF.